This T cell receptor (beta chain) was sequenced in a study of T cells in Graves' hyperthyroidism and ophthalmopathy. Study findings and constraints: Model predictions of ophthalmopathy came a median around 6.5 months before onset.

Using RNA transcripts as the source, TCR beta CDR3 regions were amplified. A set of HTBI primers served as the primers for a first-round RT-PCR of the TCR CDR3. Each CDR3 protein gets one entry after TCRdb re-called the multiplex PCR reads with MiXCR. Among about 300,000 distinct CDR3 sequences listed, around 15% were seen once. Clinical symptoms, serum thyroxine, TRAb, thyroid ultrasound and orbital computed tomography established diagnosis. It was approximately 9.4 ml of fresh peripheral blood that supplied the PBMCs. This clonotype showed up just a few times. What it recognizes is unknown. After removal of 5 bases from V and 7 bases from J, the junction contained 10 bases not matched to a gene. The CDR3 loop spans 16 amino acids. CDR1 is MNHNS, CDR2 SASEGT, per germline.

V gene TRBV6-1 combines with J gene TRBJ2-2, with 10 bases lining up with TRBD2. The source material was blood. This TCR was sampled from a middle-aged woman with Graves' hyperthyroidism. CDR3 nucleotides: TGTGCCAGCAGTCAGGGACTAGCGACCCTAAGCGGGGAGCTGTTTTTT. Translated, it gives CASSQGLATLSGELFF.